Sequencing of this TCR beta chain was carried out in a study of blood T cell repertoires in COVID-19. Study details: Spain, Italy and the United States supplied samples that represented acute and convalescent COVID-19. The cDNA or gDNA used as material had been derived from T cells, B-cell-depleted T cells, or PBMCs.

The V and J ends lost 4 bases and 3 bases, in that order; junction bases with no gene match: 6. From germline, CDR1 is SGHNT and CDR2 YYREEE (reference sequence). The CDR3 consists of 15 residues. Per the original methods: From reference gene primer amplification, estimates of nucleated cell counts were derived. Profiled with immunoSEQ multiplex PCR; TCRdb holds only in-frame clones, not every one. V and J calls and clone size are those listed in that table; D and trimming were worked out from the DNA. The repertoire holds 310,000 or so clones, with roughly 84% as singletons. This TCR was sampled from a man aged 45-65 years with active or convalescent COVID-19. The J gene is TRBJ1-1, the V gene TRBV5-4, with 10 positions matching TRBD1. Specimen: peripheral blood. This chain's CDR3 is CASSAGTGDHTEAFF. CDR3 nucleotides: TGTGCCAGCAGCGCCGGGACAGGGGATCACACTGAAGCTTTCTTT.